This T cell receptor (beta chain) comes out of a study of blood T cell repertoires in COVID-19 (dated by TCRdb to the early 2020s). For the study in its entirety: Collaborator samples came from the United States, Italy and Spain and covered acute and convalescent phases of COVID-19. The prospective study material was composed of cDNA or gDNA derived from T cells, B-cell-depleted T cells, or PBMCs. Deeply sampled blood TCRbeta repertoires from subjects exposed to, actively infected with, or recovered from COVID-19 were included in the dataset. The repertoires were released in a freely available public database intended as a resource for research on the immune response to SARS-CoV-2. The samples were drawn from the first 160 participants of the ongoing ImmuneRACE study and from roughly 1,300 subjects provided by 6 global collaborators. Nearly every sample came with metadata listing a de-identified subject ID, COVID-19 status, age in years and sex. Where HLA class I and class II types were available, the types were taken from metadata supplied by the sample provider, not from assay-based typing.

The immunoSEQ Assay, a bias-controlled multiplex PCR, was used to amplify TCRbeta CDR3 regions from genomic DNA. In the paper's pipeline: Nucleated cell counts per sample were estimated from amplification of reference gene primers within the assay. Sequence reads were collapsed and filtered to measure the absolute abundance of every unique TCRbeta CDR3 rearrangement. For each sample, productive Simpson clonality was calculated as the square root of Simpson's diversity index across productive rearrangements. The table was pulled from immuneACCESS by TCRdb, which kept in-frame rearrangements only. Such tables lose some clones; where checked, under half of the loss comes from unresolved V genes, and the rest has no known cause. That table gives V, J and clone size, and the DNA gave D and trimming. The sample includes 200,000 to 250,000 clones, with 84% observed a single time. The top ten clonotypes cover less than 2.5% of the sample.

The collaborating institutions used their own protocols to collect whole blood in K2EDTA tubes. For TCRbeta analysis, collaborator samples were shipped as frozen whole blood, as isolated PBMCs, or as DNA extracted from either sample type. Inclusive of the bounding cysteine and phenylalanine, the CDR3 is 14 residues long. Only the CDR3 region is kept as DNA, spanning 42 bases read in frame from base 1. V was cut back by 8 bases and J by 0 bases, leaving a gap of 11 bases between them. The CDR1 and CDR2 encoded by the germline V gene (reference sequence) are LNHDA and SQIVND. Concerning this clone: Its antigen remains undetermined. Base-call qualities are not available, and no considerably larger clone is one nucleotide away.

The full study reports these points: How much clinical and demographic metadata was included differed by source and by participant, and the metadata was provided uncurated.

This chain joins TRBV19 to TRBJ2-1; matching of 5 bases hints at TRBD2 as the D gene. Material: peripheral blood. The clonotype was recovered from a woman aged 55 to 70 with acute or convalescent COVID-19. CDR3 protein: CASCPGNSYNEQFF. In nucleotide form, the sequence is TGTGCCAGTTGCCCGGGAAACTCCTACAATGAGCAGTTCTTC.